This TCR beta chain was found in a study of cytomegalovirus exposure and HLA in healthy donors. Study results and caveats: While the bulk of TCR sequences proved rare, some public TCRs turned up in many donors. First-cohort TCR clusters were later found to tend to co-occur in the approximately 120 validation repertoires. Investigators reported 164 TCR beta chains as tied to cytomegalovirus.

The table came from immunoSEQ multiplex PCR; TCRdb's copy has only in-frame clones and leaves some out. The table includes more than 85,000 clones, around 90% detected once. In its sample, this clone was seen once. The antigen remains unidentified. Material: PBMCs. The sequence came from a woman aged 18-29 years in good health and CMV-seronegative.

The chain's CDR3 is CASSGVWGQGSNQPQHF. The CDR3 DNA reads as TGTGCCAGCAGTGGGGTTTGGGGACAGGGGAGCAATCAGCCCCAGCATTTT. V gene TRBV2 combines with J gene TRBJ1-5; the match to TRBD1 covers 10 bases. The germline V gene has CDR1 SNHLY and CDR2 FYNNEI. Germline trimming cut 4 bases from V and 1 base from J; bases unmatched to any gene: 7. The CDR3 is 17 residues long.